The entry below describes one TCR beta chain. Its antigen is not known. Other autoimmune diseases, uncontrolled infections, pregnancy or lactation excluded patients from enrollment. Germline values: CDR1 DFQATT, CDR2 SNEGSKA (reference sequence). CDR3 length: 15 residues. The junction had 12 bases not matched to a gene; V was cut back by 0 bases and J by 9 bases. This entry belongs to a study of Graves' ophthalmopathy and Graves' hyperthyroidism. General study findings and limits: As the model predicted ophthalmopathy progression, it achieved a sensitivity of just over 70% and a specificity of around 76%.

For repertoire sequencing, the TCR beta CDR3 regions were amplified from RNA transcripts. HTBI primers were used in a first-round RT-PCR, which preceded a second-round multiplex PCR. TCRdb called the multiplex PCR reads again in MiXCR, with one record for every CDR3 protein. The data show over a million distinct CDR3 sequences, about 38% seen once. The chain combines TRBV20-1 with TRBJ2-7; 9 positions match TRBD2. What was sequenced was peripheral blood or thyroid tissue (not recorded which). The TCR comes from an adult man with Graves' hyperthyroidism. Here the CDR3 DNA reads TGCAGTGCTAGAGACTCGACTGGCGGGAGGGGAGTGCAGTACTTC. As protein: CSARDSTGGRGVQYF.